This TCR beta chain was sequenced in a study of T cells expressing NK-cell markers. Study as a whole: Sorted CD3+CD56-NKG2C+, CD3+CD56+NKG2C+ and CD3+CD56+NKG2C- T cells supplied the TCR beta repertoires. Among eight sequenced donors, seven carried HCMV seropositivity while one was seronegative.

TCR beta libraries carry UMIs added by 5'RACE template switching. TCRdb reanalyzed the 5' RACE reads, giving one entry per CDR3 protein sequence and no DNA. This sample's table has roughly 430,000 distinct CDR3 sequences. The CDR3 has 11 residues. This chain links TRBV12-3 or TRBV12-4 with TRBJ2-7. The clonotype originates from a woman aged 18 to 75 in good health. Sequencing was done on a sample of blood T cells: a sorted CD56 or NKG2C T cell subset, CD4+ or CD8+ T cells, or bulk PBMC T cells (not recorded which). The CDR3 spells CASSIQYEQYF.